A single sample is the source of the 12 T cell receptor beta chains below, sequenced in a study of blood T cell repertoires in COVID-19. Assay: immunoSEQ multiplex PCR; the TCRdb copy retains only in-frame clones and omits some. This sample carries around 260,000 clones, 86% of them seen once, and the ten largest clones take 3.6%. Sequenced sample: peripheral blood. The receptor source for this set is a man aged 18-30 years with active or convalescent COVID-19.

V gene TRBV27 combines with J gene TRBJ2-1, with TRBD2 matching 7 bases. Trimming cost V 5 bases and J 10 bases; bases outside gene matches: 14. This CDR3 contains 15 residues. Germline assignment: CDR1 MNHEY and CDR2 SMNVEV (reference sequence). CDR3 nucleotide sequence: TGTGCCAGCAGTAGACGACAGAGCGGGAAGTGGGAGCAGTTCTTC. Amino acid sequence: CASSRRQSGKWEQFF.

As for this clone: The same CDR3 can be traced to other DNA sequences in this sample. The rearrangement uses TRBV25-1 and TRBJ2-7; a weak D match, TRBD2 (6 bases). In germline, CDR1 is MGHDK, CDR2 SYGVNS. Trimming removed 2 bases at V and 1 base at J, with 6 bases between. This CDR3 contains 13 residues. The CDR3 reads CASSEGGSYEQYF. Here the CDR3 DNA reads TGTGCCAGCAGTGAAGGGGGGTCCTACGAGCAGTACTTC.

The chain recombines TRBV24-1 with TRBJ1-3; TRBD1 is a possible D gene (5 bases). V was trimmed by 6 bases and J by 4 bases, leaving 15 bases between them. CDR3 size: 15 residues. The germline CDR1 and CDR2 sequences are KGHDR and SFDVKD. For the CDR3, the DNA is TGTGCCACCAGTCCCGGGTGGTCAGGGGGAAACACCATATATTTT. Protein product: CATSPGWSGGNTIYF.

This chain joins TRBV9 and TRBJ1-2; 9 positions match TRBD1. V trimming: 4 bases; J trimming: 7 bases; junction bases outside the gene matches: 17. The length of the CDR3 is 17 residues. Looked up from germline, CDR1 is SGDLS and CDR2 is YYNGEE. The DNA of the CDR3 is TGTGCCAGCAGCCCCTACCGGGACAGGGATCGGATCGGTGGCTACACCTTC. Translated: CASSPYRDRDRIGGYTF.

The V call is TRBV5-4, the J call TRBJ2-1, with D possibly matching TRBD2 (5 bases). The V end was cut by 1 base, the J end by 3 bases, with 11 bases between. CDR3 length: 15 amino acids. Germline lookup yields CDR1 SGHNT and CDR2 YYREEE (reference sequence). CDR3 amino acids: CASSLWSGSYNEQFF. Here the CDR3 DNA reads TGTGCCAGCAGCTTGTGGAGTGGGAGCTACAATGAGCAGTTCTTC. Combining the CDR3 with reference TRBV5-4 and TRBJ2-1 gives the whole variable domain ETGVTQSPTHLIKTRGQQVTLRCSSQSGHNTVSWYQQALGQGPQFIFQYYREEENGRGNFPPRFSGLQFPNYSSELNVNALELDDSALYLCASSLWSGSYNEQFFGPGTRLTVL.

The chain carries TRBV19 and TRBJ2-1; 14 positions match TRBD2. The germline gives CDR1 LNHDA, CDR2 SQIVND (reference sequence). V was clipped by 5 bases and J by 0 bases; unmatched bases: 6. The CDR3 totals 18 residues. The CDR3 here is CASSGLAGGQSSYNEQFF. CDR3 bases: TGTGCCAGTAGTGGACTAGCGGGAGGCCAAAGCTCCTACAATGAGCAGTTCTTC.

The chain recombines TRBV7-3 with TRBJ2-2; 9 bases are a match to TRBD1. The junction had 6 bases not matched to a gene; V was cut back by 4 bases and J by 3 bases. Per germline, CDR1 SGHTA and CDR2 FQGTGA. This CDR3 has 16 amino acids. The CDR3 DNA sequence: TGTGCCAGCAGCTCCGGGACAGGGCGGTACACCGGGGAGCTGTTTTTT. It translates to CASSSGTGRYTGELFF.

This clone occurred a few times. The chain joins TRBV7-9 to TRBJ1-1; 7 nucleotides agree with TRBD1. Germline V gene sequence: CDR1 SEHNR, CDR2 FQNEAQ (reference sequence). This CDR3 contains 14 residues. Unmatched junction bases numbered 4, after V lost 2 bases and J lost 4 bases. The CDR3 nucleotides read TGTGCCAGCAGCTTACCGAGACAGGGCACTGAAGCTTTCTTT. This codes for CASSLPRQGTEAFF.

The V gene is TRBV4-3, the J gene TRBJ2-2, with 7 nucleotides matching TRBD1. There are 16 residues in the CDR3. The J segment lost 1 base and the V segment lost 1 base, leaving 3 bases of the junction unmatched. Germline CDR1 is LGHNA and CDR2 is YSLEER. DNA for the CDR3: TGCGCCAGCAGCCAAGCCACAGGGGTGAACACCGGGGAGCTGTTTTTT. Its protein is CASSQATGVNTGELFF.

This clone was counted once. The chain joins TRBV9 to TRBJ1-1; 9 bases align to TRBD1. This CDR3 comprises 15 residues. Germline lookup yields CDR1 SGDLS and CDR2 YYNGEE. Unmatched junction bases numbered 8, after V lost 3 bases and J lost 5 bases. The CDR3 loop reads CASSALDRGGTEAFF. The CDR3 DNA reads as TGTGCCAGCAGCGCCCTAGACAGGGGGGGTACTGAAGCTTTCTTT.

The chain couples TRBV6-5 to TRBJ2-1, with 7 bases that match TRBD1. CDR1 and CDR2 (germline): MNHEY, SVGAGI. The V segment lost 5 bases and the J segment 4 bases; nucleotides outside the gene matches: 8. This CDR3 region has 15 residues. CDR3 residues: CASSPTGTAYNEQFF. CDR3 bases: TGTGCCAGCAGTCCGACCGGGACAGCTTACAATGAGCAGTTCTTC.

The chain links TRBV11-2 to TRBJ2-6; D gene ambiguous. The CDR3 extends over 15 amino acids. Per the germline V gene, CDR1 is SGHAT and CDR2 is FQNNGV. V was shortened by 2 bases and J by 0 bases, with 5 bases between the two germline ends. CDR3 nucleotides: TGTGCCAGCAGCTTATACTTCTCTGGGGCCAACGTCCTGACTTTC. Its protein is CASSLYFSGANVLTF.